Below, 25 T cell receptor beta chains from the same sample are listed, as sequenced in a study of identical twins (dated by TCRdb to about 2016). The library was obtained by 5' RACE. The sequencing machine was an Illumina HiSeq 2000. TCRdb reprocessing: public reads trimmed at Q25 with fastp, clones called with MiXCR, in-frame beta chains kept. Records with the same CDR3 protein are collapsed into one entry carrying the most frequent genes and DNA. The sample yields about 300,000 distinct CDR3 sequences; around 12% were counted once. Just over 7% of the sample rests with the top ten. The data were also submitted as part of a second study, on yellow fever vaccine responses in identical twins.

The sample was CD8+ T cells sorted from blood. The source of these receptors is a woman between 18 and 30 years old in good health.

This clonotype was seen a few times. The chain employs TRBV29-1 and TRBJ2-6, with 7 bases lining up with TRBD1. J gave up 1 base and V 5 bases, and 5 bases lay outside the gene matches. The CDR3 length is 15 residues. Germline values: CDR1 SQVTM, CDR2 ANQGSEA. The CDR3 sequence: CSVLKTGSGANVLTF. CDR3 coding DNA: TGCAGCGTTTTAAAGACAGGGTCTGGGGCCAACGTCCTGACTTTC.

This clonotype was picked up a small number of times. This sequence joins TRBV5-1 and TRBJ2-3; D may be TRBD1 or TRBD2 (5 bases each). The CDR3 is 17 amino acids. Germline-derived CDR1 and CDR2 are SGHRS and YFSETQ. Trimming stripped 0 bases from V and 0 bases from J, with 14 bases between. The CDR3 loop reads CASSLVWGWESTDTQYF. CDR3 DNA: TGCGCCAGCAGCTTGGTCTGGGGGTGGGAGAGCACAGATACGCAGTATTTT.

This rearrangement joins TRBV6-4 to TRBJ2-3; 7 nucleotides match TRBD2. Trimming cost V 6 bases and J 2 bases; bases outside gene matches: 8. This CDR3 region has 15 residues. CDR1 is MRHNA and CDR2 is SNTAGT in the germline V gene. CDR3 nucleotides: TGTGCCAGCAGCCTCGGCGCGGGAGACACAGATACGCAGTATTTT. Amino acid sequence: CASSLGAGDTDTQYF.

The chain employs TRBV27 and TRBJ2-7, with 11 bases fitting TRBD2. CDR1 is MNHEY and CDR2 is SMNVEV in the germline V gene (reference sequence). This CDR3 has 15 amino acids. J gave up 4 bases and V 5 bases, and 7 bases lay outside the gene matches. This chain's CDR3 is CASSLVAGGRYEQYF. The CDR3 DNA is TGTGCCAGCAGTCTTGTAGCGGGAGGGAGATACGAGCAGTACTTC.

The V and J genes are TRBV7-9 and TRBJ2-7; D perhaps matches TRBD1 (6 bases). Germline CDR1 SEHNR, CDR2 FQNEAQ (reference sequence). The CDR3 is 14 amino acids. Between the trimmed V and J ends, which lost 5 bases and 2 bases, there was a span of 13 bases. CDR3 amino acids: CASSHYRDPYEQYF. The CDR3 DNA reads as TGTGCCAGCAGCCACTACAGGGACCCCTACGAGCAGTACTTC.

This clonotype was recorded a few times. The chain has TRBV27 and TRBJ2-4; the match to TRBD1 covers 9 bases. Germline loops: CDR1 MNHEY, CDR2 SMNVEV (reference sequence). The ends lost 4 bases at V and 1 base at J; junction bases unmatched: 5. This CDR3 is 16 amino acids long. CDR3 sequence (DNA): TGTGCCAGCAGTTCCTGGACAGGGGAGGCCAAAAACATTCAGTACTTC. Its protein is CASSSWTGEAKNIQYF.

This clonotype showed up many times. This rearrangement joins TRBV29-1 to TRBJ2-7; no definite D call. Germline V CDR1 and CDR2: SQVTM, ANQGSEA. The CDR3 loop spans 13 amino acids. The V end lost 3 bases, the J end lost 2 bases, and 11 bases lay between the germline ends. The CDR3 reads CSVDSKSAYEQYV. The CDR3 DNA sequence: TGCAGCGTTGACAGTAAGTCAGCCTACGAGCAGTACGTC.

The chain recombines TRBV15 with TRBJ1-1; D not resolved. Per germline, CDR1 LNHNV and CDR2 YYDKDF (reference sequence). The CDR3 has 15 amino acids. V lost 3 bases and J lost 3, with 14 bases in between. CDR3 sequence reads: CATSSAADGHTEAFF. For the CDR3, the DNA is TGTGCCACCAGCAGCGCTGCCGATGGTCACACTGAAGCTTTCTTT.

The V gene is TRBV20-1, the J gene TRBJ1-2, with D possibly being TRBD1 (6 bases). The CDR3 runs to 14 residues. Germline V gene sequence: CDR1 DFQATT, CDR2 SNEGSKA (reference sequence). Trimming removed 6 bases at V and 4 bases at J, with 18 bases between. The CDR3 spells CSAPDSEILYGYTF. CDR3 nucleotides: TGCAGTGCACCGGACAGCGAAATTCTCTATGGCTACACCTTC.

This clonotype was observed a handful of times. This chain connects TRBV6-4 to TRBJ1-1; TRBD1 is a possible D gene (5 bases). Trimming pared 2 bases from V and 0 bases from J, leaving 7 bases between. Per the germline V gene, CDR1 is MRHNA and CDR2 is SNTAGT. The CDR3 runs 14 residues. The CDR3 here is CASSDGGLNTEAFF. CDR3 coding DNA: TGTGCCAGCAGTGACGGGGGATTGAACACTGAAGCTTTCTTT.

This chain links TRBV9 with TRBJ2-1, with 8 nucleotides matching TRBD2. V was clipped by 0 bases and J by 4 bases; unmatched bases: 6. The CDR3 runs to 16 residues. Germline V gene sequence: CDR1 SGDLS, CDR2 YYNGEE. The CDR3 DNA follows: TGTGCCAGCAGCGTAGCTCCAGCGGGAGCGTACAATGAGCAGTTCTTC. It translates to CASSVAPAGAYNEQFF.

V and J are TRBV7-9 and TRBJ2-7; 7 bases align to TRBD1. V trimming: 1 base; J trimming: 3 bases; junction bases outside the gene matches: 6. The CDR3 length is 15 residues. Germline CDR1 reads SEHNR; CDR2 reads FQNEAQ (reference sequence). The CDR3 loop reads CASSLGQGEGYEQYV. The DNA of the CDR3 is TGTGCCAGCAGCTTAGGACAGGGTGAGGGCTACGAGCAGTACGTC.

This chain connects TRBV10-1 to TRBJ2-5; TRBD1 might be the D (6 bases). Germline CDR1 is WNHNN and CDR2 is SYGVQD (reference sequence). V was cut by 3 bases and J by 2 bases, with 13 bases left in between. The CDR3 is 15 amino acids. CDR3 nucleotide sequence: TGCGCCAGCAGTGATCCGGGACAAAGACAAGAGACCCAGTACTTC. It yields the protein CASSDPGQRQETQYF.

This clonotype was seen only a few times. V gene TRBV7-6 combines with J gene TRBJ2-5; 8 positions match TRBD1. V dropped 2 bases and J dropped 0; count of bases not matched to a gene: 14. CDR1 SGHVS and CDR2 FNYEAQ come from the germline V gene. The CDR3 has 19 amino acids. The CDR3 region has the DNA TGTGCCAGCAGCTTACTTTTCACAGAACACAGGGGGTACCAAGAGACCCAGTACTTC. Translation gives CASSLLFTEHRGYQETQYF.

The rearrangement uses TRBV29-1 and TRBJ1-1, with TRBD1 as a possible D gene (5 bases). Germline values: CDR1 SQVTM, CDR2 ANQGSEA. The CDR3 loop spans 14 amino acids. V was pared by 7 bases and J by 6 bases, with 21 bases between. CDR3 region: CSADLTGMGAEAFF. As DNA, the CDR3 is TGCAGCGCCGACCTGACTGGCATGGGGGCTGAAGCTTTCTTT.

This clonotype was picked up a small number of times. V gene TRBV12-3 or TRBV12-4 combines with J gene TRBJ2-6, with TRBD1 as a possible D gene (6 bases). CDR3 length equals 16 residues. The V end was cut by 8 bases, the J end by 0 bases, with 14 bases between. For the CDR3, the DNA is TGTGCCAGCCCGTCCCGGGACATCTCTGGGGCCAACGTCCTGACTTTC. Translated, it gives CASPSRDISGANVLTF.

This clonotype was counted many times. The chain recombines TRBV15 with TRBJ1-6, with no clear D. CDR1 and CDR2 from the germline V gene are LNHNV and YYDKDF (reference sequence). V shed 8 bases and J shed 6 bases, with 11 bases lying between them. This CDR3 is built from 13 residues. CDR3 in amino acids: CATRDGSNSPLHF. CDR3 coding DNA: TGTGCCACCCGAGACGGTAGTAATTCACCCCTCCACTTT.

This clonotype was counted a few times. The V and J genes are TRBV10-2 and TRBJ2-7; TRBD1 might be the D (6 bases). Germline V gives CDR1 WSHSY, CDR2 SAAADI. Trimming left V 6 bases short and J 2 bases short, with 11 bases between. This CDR3 is built from 13 residues. CDR3 bases: TGCGCCAGCAGCCTGGACAGTCCCTACGAGCAGTACGTC. This sequence encodes CASSLDSPYEQYV.

The table lists this clonotype with a few counts. This sequence joins TRBV28 and TRBJ2-5; D is perhaps TRBD1 (6 bases). The germline CDR1 and CDR2 sequences are MDHEN and SYDVKM. Trimming shortened V by 1 base and J by 2 bases, and 14 bases separated the two germline ends. The CDR3 extends over 16 amino acids. CDR3 protein: CASSLFPGATQETQYF. The CDR3 DNA reads as TGTGCCAGCAGTTTATTTCCAGGGGCAACACAAGAGACCCAGTACTTC. The variable domain in full, completed from reference TRBV28 and TRBJ2-5, reads DVKVTQSSRYLVKRTGEKVFLECVQDMDHENMFWYRQDPGLGLRLIYFSYDVKMKEKGDIPEGYSVSREKKERFSLILESASTNQTSMYLCASSLFPGATQETQYFGPGTRLLVL.

Ten or more counts support this clonotype. The chain recombines TRBV27 with TRBJ1-2; D perhaps matches TRBD1 (5 bases). Germline lookup yields CDR1 MNHEY and CDR2 SMNVEV (reference sequence). The CDR3 extends over 12 amino acids. Trimming took 4 bases from V and 2 from J, leaving 5 bases between them. The CDR3: CASSSGNYGYTF. The CDR3 DNA follows: TGTGCCAGCAGTTCAGGGAACTATGGCTACACCTTC.

The rearrangement uses TRBV12-3 or TRBV12-4 and TRBJ2-1; 10 nucleotides align to TRBD2. The V segment lost 5 bases and the J segment 4 bases; nucleotides outside the gene matches: 11. There are 17 residues in the CDR3. CDR3 coding DNA: TGTGCCAGCAGTCCCACGACTAGCGGGCAATTTTACAATGAGCAGTTCTTC. Its translation is CASSPTTSGQFYNEQFF.

This clonotype was seen only a few times. This sequence joins TRBV7-6 and TRBJ2-2; D may be TRBD2 (5 bases). This CDR3 comprises 17 residues. Per germline, CDR1 SGHVS and CDR2 FNYEAQ. V was clipped by 4 bases and J by 7 bases, with 22 bases between them. The CDR3 loop is CASSSVNRGSSDGELFF. CDR3 DNA sequence: TGTGCCAGCAGCTCCGTCAATAGAGGGAGTAGTGACGGGGAGCTGTTTTTT.

In its sample, this clonotype was seen a few times. The CDR3 bases are TGTGCCAGCAGTTTAGCGTCTCGACCTGGAGCCTACAATGAGCAGTTCTTC. This encodes CASSLASRPGAYNEQFF. The chain has TRBV27 and TRBJ2-1; no definite D call. Germline values: CDR1 MNHEY, CDR2 SMNVEV (reference sequence). The CDR3 is made up of 17 amino acids. Trimming left V 2 bases short and J 2 bases short, with 16 bases between.

Many counts were recorded for this clonotype. The chain couples TRBV6-1 to TRBJ2-1; the D gene is possibly TRBD2 (7 bases). Trimming removed 4 bases at V and 8 bases at J, with 15 bases between. Germline CDR1 reads MNHNS; CDR2 reads SASEGT. CDR3 length: 14 amino acids. The CDR3 sequence: CASSGETGRDEQFF. Written as DNA, the CDR3 is TGTGCCAGCAGTGGAGAAACAGGGAGGGATGAGCAGTTCTTC.

This clonotype was found many times. The chain carries TRBV5-1 and TRBJ2-1, with 11 positions matching TRBD2. The length of the CDR3 is 16 residues. The trim removed 2 bases at V and 9 bases at J, leaving 10 bases unmatched. Germline V gene sequence: CDR1 SGHRS, CDR2 YFSETQ. The CDR3 protein is CASSLGATSGSGEQFF. The DNA of the CDR3 is TGCGCCAGCAGCTTAGGTGCAACTAGCGGGAGCGGTGAGCAGTTCTTC.